Shown below are 30 T cell receptor beta chains from a single sample sequenced in a study of OX40 agonist ivuxolimab in advanced cancers. This table comes from immunoSEQ multiplex PCR, and its TCRdb copy is limited to in-frame clones, with some not included. This sample has 20,000 to 25,000 clones; around 80% occur once, and the top ten carry under 45%. This sample comprised CD4+ or CD8+ T cells sorted from blood, obtained in a trial of the OX40 agonist ivuxolimab. Source of these receptors: an adult with an advanced solid tumor such as melanoma, head and neck, liver or kidney cancer.

The gene calls are TRBV28 and TRBJ2-2; D not certain. Deletions cut 3 bases from V and 4 bases from J, with 18 bases between. This CDR3 contains 17 residues. CDR1 and CDR2 (germline): MDHEN, SYDVKM. The CDR3 reads CASSFIGSDRGTGELFF. The CDR3 bases are TGTGCCAGCAGTTTCATCGGCTCCGACCGAGGCACCGGGGAGCTGTTTTTT.

In DNA form, the CDR3 reads TGTGCCAGTAGTCCTAAACGGACCACCAAAGCTTTCTTT. Amino acid sequence: CASSPKRTTKAFF. V gene TRBV19 combines with J gene TRBJ1-1; D remains unclear. Germline V gene lookup returns CDR1 LNHDA and CDR2 SQIVND (reference sequence). This CDR3 has 13 residues. V lost 5 bases, J lost 9 bases, and 16 bases lay in between.

The rearrangement links TRBV11-3 to TRBJ1-2, with TRBD1 matching over 7 bases. From germline, CDR1 is SGHNT and CDR2 YENEEA. The ends lost 5 bases at V and 8 bases at J; junction bases unmatched: 8. This CDR3 contains 13 residues. CDR3 in DNA: TGTGCCAGCAGCCTTGACAGGGCTGGCGGCTACACCTTC. Its translation is CASSLDRAGGYTF.

This chain links TRBV7-9 with TRBJ2-5; 9 nucleotides agree with TRBD2. J gave up 3 bases and V 8 bases, and 7 bases lay outside the gene matches. The germline gives CDR1 SEHNR, CDR2 FQNEAQ (reference sequence). The CDR3 has 14 amino acids. For the CDR3, the DNA is TGTGCCAGCGTCCTTAGCGGGAGCGAAGAGACCCAGTACTTC. Residues: CASVLSGSEETQYF.

This clone was seen a few times. The J gene is TRBJ1-1, the V gene TRBV10-3; D gene uncertain. Germline V CDR1 and CDR2: ENHRY, SYGVKD. Trimming took 0 bases from V and 1 from J, leaving 9 bases between them. CDR3 size: 15 residues. The CDR3 sequence: CAISESSSANTEAFF. In DNA form, the CDR3 reads TGTGCCATCAGTGAGTCGAGTTCAGCGAACACTGAAGCTTTCTTT.

V and J are TRBV7-8 and TRBJ2-2; no clear D gene. The germline V gene encodes CDR1 SGHVS and CDR2 FQNEAQ. The V end was cut by 5 bases, the J end by 2 bases, with 12 bases between. This CDR3 contains 15 residues. The CDR3 loop is CASSLWRSNTGELFF. The DNA of the CDR3 is TGTGCCAGCAGCCTGTGGCGATCAAACACCGGGGAGCTGTTTTTT.

As for this clone: Distinct nucleotide sequences in the sample also encode this CDR3. This sequence joins TRBV19 and TRBJ2-7; no firm D call. Trimming removed 10 bases at V and 3 bases at J, with 10 bases between. CDR1 is LNHDA, CDR2 SQIVND, per germline (reference sequence). The CDR3 is 11 residues long. CDR3 sequence (DNA): TGTGCCACTAGACATAGCTACGAGCAGTACTTC. Translated, it gives CATRHSYEQYF.

This chain uses TRBV11-2 with TRBJ1-1; D not certain. The CDR3 consists of 11 residues. From germline, CDR1 is SGHAT and CDR2 FQNNGV. Trimming shortened V by 6 bases and J by 6 bases, and 8 bases separated the two germline ends. CDR3 in amino acids: CASRAIAEAFF. The CDR3 bases are TGTGCCAGCAGGGCTATCGCTGAAGCTTTCTTT.

V is TRBV19 and J is TRBJ1-5; D remains ambiguous. CDR3 length: 14 amino acids. V was clipped by 9 bases and J by 0 bases, with 12 bases between them. CDR1 and CDR2 (germline): LNHDA, SQIVND (reference sequence). CDR3: CASHRLNSNQPQHF. CDR3 coding DNA: TGTGCCAGCCATCGGTTGAATAGCAATCAGCCCCAGCATTTT. The variable domain in full, completed from reference TRBV19 and TRBJ1-5, reads DGGITQSPKYLFRKEGQNVTLSCEQNLNHDAMYWYRQDPGQGLRLIYYSQIVNDFQKGDIAEGYSVSREKKESFPLTVTSAQKNPTAFYLCASHRLNSNQPQHFGDGTRLSIL.

This sequence joins TRBV27 and TRBJ2-5, with TRBD1 matching over 8 bases. The CDR3 is made up of 15 amino acids. Germline V lookup: CDR1 MNHEY, CDR2 SMNVEV (reference sequence). With V trimmed by 5 bases and J by 1 base, 6 bases remained unmatched. CDR3 amino acids: CASSPRDRIQETQYF. In DNA form, the CDR3 reads TGTGCCAGCAGTCCCCGGGACAGGATCCAAGAGACCCAGTACTTC.

This chain links TRBV2 with TRBJ1-2; TRBD1 might be the D (6 bases). CDR3 length equals 15 residues. Trimming removed 6 bases at V and 3 bases at J, with 17 bases between. Germline CDR1 and CDR2: SNHLY and FYNNEI. CDR3 sequence: CASSPPTGSDYGYTF. The CDR3 bases are TGTGCCAGCAGCCCCCCGACAGGTTCCGACTATGGCTACACCTTC. Using reference TRBV2 and TRBJ1-2 for the parts outside the CDR3, the full variable domain is EPEVTQTPSHQVTQMGQEVILRCVPISNHLYFYWYRQILGQKVEFLVSFYNNEISEKSEIFDDQFSVERPDGSNFTLKIRSTKLEDSAMYFCASSPPTGSDYGYTFGSGTRLTVV.

This chain links TRBV5-1 with TRBJ2-7, with 8 bases lining up with TRBD1. The CDR3 is 15 residues long. CDR1 and CDR2 (germline): SGHRS, YFSETQ. With 1 base clipped from V and 5 bases from J, the junction kept 8 bases outside the gene matches. The CDR3 region has the DNA TGCGCCAGCAGCTTGAGGGACAGGTCCCGAGACGAGCAGTACTTC. Its translation: CASSLRDRSRDEQYF. Full variable domain (rest looked up from reference TRBV5-1 and TRBJ2-7): KAGVTQTPRYLIKTRGQQVTLSCSPISGHRSVSWYQQTPGQGLQFLFEYFSETQRNKGNFPGRFSGRQFSNSRSEMNVSTLELGDSALYLCASSLRDRSRDEQYFGPGTRLTVT.

This clone has more than one count but fewer than ten. The chain has TRBV19 and TRBJ1-1; D gene ambiguous. The V and J ends lost 5 bases and 10 bases respectively, with 11 bases between them. The CDR3 spans 11 residues. Germline-derived CDR1 and CDR2 are LNHDA and SQIVND (reference sequence). CDR3 nucleotide sequence: TGTGCCAGTAGTGTCGGTGGGAGAGCTTTCTTT. Its translation is CASSVGGRAFF.

The J gene is TRBJ2-5, the V gene TRBV10-2; 7 nucleotides align to TRBD2. The last part of the DNA fits TRBJ2-7 better; the J call may be wrong. Germline assignment: CDR1 WSHSY and CDR2 SAAADI. The CDR3 extends over 13 amino acids. The CDR3 is CASSERGDYEQYF. In nucleotides, the CDR3 is TGCGCCAGCAGTGAACGGGGGGACTACGAGCAGTACTTC.

The chain combines TRBV19 with TRBJ2-3; possible D gene TRBD2, 6 bases. The CDR3 totals 15 residues. Between the trimmed V and J ends, which lost 4 bases and 4 bases, there was a span of 15 bases. Germline V lookup: CDR1 LNHDA, CDR2 SQIVND (reference sequence). CDR3 coding DNA: TGTGCCAGTAGTAGTTCCGGGACTGTTTCAGATACGCAGTATTTT. It encodes CASSSSGTVSDTQYF.

The rearrangement uses TRBV5-6 and TRBJ2-6, with D unclear. The germline gives CDR1 SGHDT, CDR2 YYEEEE. The length of the CDR3 is 17 residues. Trimming stripped 0 bases from V and 0 bases from J, with 10 bases between. CDR3 region: CASSLGRISSGANVLTF. As DNA, the CDR3 is TGTGCCAGCAGCTTGGGACGGATAAGCTCTGGGGCCAACGTCCTGACTTTC.

The CDR3, as DNA: TGTGCCAGCAGCTTAGGCGGTTCGTTACAGGGGAACTATGGCTACACCTTC. Its translation: CASSLGGSLQGNYGYTF. The V and J genes are TRBV7-2 and TRBJ1-2; 7 bases line up with TRBD1. Germline V gives CDR1 SGHTA, CDR2 FQGNSA. With 1 base clipped from V and 2 bases from J, the junction kept 10 bases outside the gene matches. The CDR3 loop spans 17 amino acids.

This chain uses TRBV6-4 with TRBJ1-5; 7 positions match TRBD1. CDR3 length: 15 amino acids. The junction had 5 bases not matched to a gene; V was cut back by 6 bases and J by 0 bases. The germline V gene has CDR1 MRHNA and CDR2 SNTAGT. In DNA, the CDR3 is TGTGCCAGCAGCCCGACAGGGAATAGCAATCAGCCCCAGCATTTT. This gives the protein CASSPTGNSNQPQHF.

V and J are TRBV5-1 and TRBJ2-4; 12 nucleotides align to TRBD2. The length of the CDR3 is 18 residues. Germline CDR1 is SGHRS and CDR2 is YFSETQ. The V gene end was trimmed by 4 bases and the J gene end by 6 bases; junction bases not matched to a gene: 14. CDR3 in DNA: TGCGCCAGCAGCCGCCTAGCGGGAGGGCCAGGTTCAACAAACATTCAGTACTTC. This encodes CASSRLAGGPGSTNIQYF.

V and J are TRBV6-4 and TRBJ1-5; D remains ambiguous. The CDR3 is 13 residues long. Germline V CDR1 and CDR2: MRHNA, SNTAGT. V dropped 4 bases and J dropped 4 bases, with 8 bases sitting between them. The CDR3 region is CASSVQVNQPQHF. The CDR3 nucleotides read TGTGCCAGCAGTGTACAAGTAAATCAGCCCCAGCATTTT.

This chain uses TRBV5-1 with TRBJ2-2, with D unclear. CDR1 is SGHRS, CDR2 YFSETQ, per germline. V lost 4 bases and J 0 bases, leaving 10 bases between the germline ends. The CDR3 totals 15 residues. The CDR3 here is CASSPQLTNTGELFF. The CDR3 DNA sequence: TGCGCCAGCAGCCCACAGTTGACGAACACCGGGGAGCTGTTTTTT.

The chain joins TRBV27 to TRBJ1-5, with D maybe TRBD1 (6 bases). The CDR3 is 15 residues long. V was cut by 6 bases and J by 7 bases, with 19 bases left in between. The germline CDR1 and CDR2 sequences are MNHEY and SMNVEV (reference sequence). The CDR3 reads CASRSLFVRGQPQHF. The CDR3 bases are TGTGCCAGCAGGAGTTTATTCGTCAGGGGCCAGCCCCAGCATTTT.

The V and J genes are TRBV7-7 and TRBJ2-2, with D perhaps matching TRBD1 (6 bases). The CDR3 has 15 residues. V lost 5 bases, J lost 4 bases, and 14 bases lay in between. Looked up from germline, CDR1 is SSHAT and CDR2 is FNYEAQ (reference sequence). CDR3 bases: TGTGCCAGCAGCCATATCACAGGGAGCACCGGGGAGCTGTTTTTT. The encoded protein is CASSHITGSTGELFF.

The chain joins TRBV6-1 to TRBJ1-3, with 8 bases that match TRBD1. This CDR3 is 15 amino acids long. The V gene's germline CDR1 is MNHNS and CDR2 SASEGT. The trim removed 7 bases at V and 4 bases at J, leaving 9 bases unmatched. Written as DNA, the CDR3 is TGTGCCAGCACCTCGACAGGGGCGGGAGGAAACACCATATATTTT. This encodes CASTSTGAGGNTIYF.

The CDR3 loop reads CASSLGHRDPNTGELFF. The CDR3 bases are TGCGCCAGCAGCTTGGGTCATAGGGATCCGAACACCGGGGAGCTGTTTTTT. The chain combines TRBV5-1 with TRBJ2-2; D unresolved. Germline V lookup: CDR1 SGHRS, CDR2 YFSETQ. V was cut by 0 bases and J by 0 bases, with 12 bases left in between. The CDR3 loop spans 17 amino acids.

The chain combines TRBV28 with TRBJ1-2; D call uncertain. The CDR3 runs 14 residues. Trimming took off 5 bases at V and 8 bases at J, with 18 bases between the two ends. Germline-derived CDR1 and CDR2 are MDHEN and SYDVKM. The CDR3 DNA reads as TGTGCCAGCAGTGGGCACGTAAGAGATGGGGGCTACACCTTC. Its translation is CASSGHVRDGGYTF.

The rearrangement joins TRBV11-2 to TRBJ2-5; unclear D gene. This CDR3 region has 17 residues. Germline CDR1 is SGHAT and CDR2 is FQNNGV. The V end was cut by 1 base, the J end by 0 bases, with 15 bases between. CDR3 residues: CASSLGSRKPDQETQYF. For the CDR3, the DNA is TGTGCCAGCAGCTTAGGTTCCCGGAAACCAGACCAAGAGACCCAGTACTTC.

The chain is built from TRBV18 and TRBJ1-6; D call uncertain. In germline, CDR1 is KGHSH, CDR2 LQKENI. Trimming took 3 bases from V and 10 from J, leaving 16 bases between them. CDR3 length: 15 residues. The chain's CDR3 is CASSPKGVAVSPLHF. CDR3 bases: TGTGCCAGCTCACCGAAGGGAGTAGCAGTCTCACCCCTCCACTTT.

The chain uses TRBV19 and TRBJ2-2, with D perhaps TRBD1 (5 bases). This CDR3 comprises 14 residues. Trimming removed 4 bases at V and 3 bases at J, with 9 bases between. The V gene's germline CDR1 is LNHDA and CDR2 SQIVND (reference sequence). CDR3 in DNA: TGTGCCAGTAGTACGTCAGGGTACACCGGGGAGCTGTTTTTT. Translating it yields CASSTSGYTGELFF.

This clone occurred a few times. J is TRBJ2-7 and V is TRBV28; 7 bases match TRBD2. CDR1 is MDHEN and CDR2 is SYDVKM in the germline V gene. The V segment lost 3 bases and the J segment 0 bases; nucleotides outside the gene matches: 5. This CDR3 comprises 15 residues. The CDR3 is CASSFGAGSSYEQYF. The DNA for the CDR3 is TGTGCCAGCAGTTTCGGAGCGGGAAGCTCCTACGAGCAGTACTTC.